This entry lists 24 T cell receptor gamma chains sequenced from one sample in a study of gamma-delta chains in newborns, infants, children (dated by TCRdb to about 2019). The listed sequencing device is Illumina MiSeq. Clones were re-identified by TCRdb from the public reads with CATT, and rows with the same DNA were merged. The sample data list a few thousand gamma-chain clones, and roughly two thirds of these were observed just once. Of the sample, approximately 15% is held by the ten largest clones. The source material was blood. These TCRs come from a child who was a newborn, infant or young child, either healthy, febrile or measles-vaccinated (not recorded which).

The J gene is TRGJP, the V gene TRGV9. TCRdb supplies no J gene; here it was assigned by aligning the nucleotide sequence to germline. V gave up 4 bases and J gave up 4 bases; unmatched junction bases: 4. The CDR3 covers 16 residues. Germline CDR1 GITISATS, CDR2 ISYDGTV (reference sequence). CDR3 DNA: TGTGCCTTGTGGGACAGTCAAGAGTTGGGCAAAAAAATCAAGGTATTT. It encodes CALWDSQELGKKIKVF.

With regard to this clone: The DNA is omitted, as the CDR3 cannot be located on it reliably, and the CDR3 follows TCRdb's listing. The V gene reported is TRGV9; the J gene is uncalled. The CDR3 length equals 28 residues, ends included. Germline V gene lookup returns CDR1 GITISATS and CDR2 ISYDGTV (reference sequence). CDR3 in amino acids: CALWEVRNSLAVEQHWLSQVSIGRIQHF.

The V and J genes are TRGV2 and TRGJ1 or TRGJ2. No J gene was available from TCRdb, and it was assigned here by a germline match of the DNA. This CDR3 region has 10 residues. CDR1 EGSNGY and CDR2 YDSYNSKV come from the germline V gene. V lost 5 bases, J lost 8 bases, and 3 bases stayed unmatched. CDR3 sequence (DNA): TGTGCCACCTGGGGGGATAAGAAACTCTTT. Encoded protein: CATWGDKKLF.

For this clone: Other DNA sequences from this sample encode an identical CDR3 as well. The chain employs TRGV9 and TRGJP. The J gene, left out of TCRdb, was set here by checking the DNA against germline. Germline V gene sequence: CDR1 GITISATS, CDR2 ISYDGTV (reference sequence). Trimming at V came to 4 bases and at J to 4 bases, leaving 7 bases not matched to a gene. The CDR3 totals 17 residues. Here the CDR3 DNA reads TGTGCCTTGTGGGACAACTACCAAGAGTTGGGCAAAAAAATCAAGGTATTT. Its protein product is CALWDNYQELGKKIKVF.

J is TRGJ1 or TRGJ2 and V is TRGV9. TCRdb leaves out the J gene; it was filled in here by matching the DNA to germline. The length of the CDR3 is 13 residues. CDR1 and CDR2 from the germline V gene are GITISATS and ISYDGTV (reference sequence). J was trimmed by 7 bases and V by 0 bases; bases with no gene match: 6. The CDR3 loop is CALWEVPEYKKLF. The CDR3 DNA is TGTGCCTTGTGGGAGGTGCCGGAATATAAGAAACTCTTT.

The CDR3 region has the DNA TGTGCCTTGTGGGAGGTGGTAGAGGGTGATTGGATCAAGACGTTT. As protein: CALWEVVEGDWIKTF. V is TRGV9 and J is TRGJP2. TCRdb leaves out the J gene; it was filled in here by matching the DNA to germline. The CDR3 loop spans 15 amino acids. Germline loops: CDR1 GITISATS, CDR2 ISYDGTV (reference sequence). V lost 0 bases to trimming and J lost 6 bases; unmatched junction nucleotides: 7.

A remark on this clone: This sample includes further DNA sequences coding for the same CDR3. V is TRGV8 and J is TRGJP2. TCRdb records no J gene; here it was assigned by comparing the DNA to germline. This CDR3 comprises 15 residues. Per the germline V gene, CDR1 is VENAVY and CDR2 is YDSYNSRV. Trimming took 2 bases from V and 5 from J; bases not matched to a gene: 8. The CDR3 loop reads CATWDTRGSDWIKTF. DNA of the CDR3: TGTGCCACCTGGGATACGAGGGGCAGTGATTGGATCAAGACGTTT.

The V call is TRGV4, the J call TRGJ1 or TRGJ2. Assignment of the J gene here rests on matching the DNA to germline, because TCRdb gives none. Germline-derived CDR1 and CDR2 are EGSTGY and YDSYTSSV. This CDR3 is 14 amino acids long. Unmatched junction bases numbered 5, after V lost 0 bases and J lost 3 bases. The CDR3 here is CATWDGPSYYKKLF. CDR3 nucleotide sequence: TGTGCCACCTGGGATGGGCCTTCTTATTATAAGAAACTCTTT.

With respect to this clone: Other nucleotide sequences in the sample specify the same CDR3. The chain is built from TRGV9 and TRGJP. As TCRdb names no J gene, one was assigned here on the basis of a DNA match to germline. The CDR3 totals 17 residues. Germline assignment: CDR1 GITISATS and CDR2 ISYDGTV (reference sequence). Losses at the gene ends were 0 bases for V and 4 bases for J; bases not matched to a gene: 3. In DNA form, the CDR3 reads TGTGCCTTGTGGGAGGTGCCACAAGAGTTGGGCAAAAAAATCAAGGTATTT. Translating it yields CALWEVPQELGKKIKVF.

This CDR3 is CATWGRRGDYKKLF. CDR3 in DNA: TGTGCCACCTGGGGGCGGAGGGGTGATTATAAGAAACTCTTT. V and J are TRGV3 and TRGJ1 or TRGJ2. Because TCRdb records no J gene, it was assigned here through a match of the DNA to germline. With V trimmed by 5 bases and J by 5 bases, 12 bases remained unmatched. CDR1 and CDR2 (germline): VTNTFY, YDVSTARD (reference sequence). This CDR3 region has 14 residues.

Concerning this clone itself: The same CDR3 can be traced to other DNA sequences in this sample. The J gene has no call, while the V gene is TRGV2. The germline V gene has CDR1 EGSNGY and CDR2 YDSYNSKV. The CDR3 is made up of 12 amino acids. The CDR3: CATWDGRYKKLF. The CDR3 coding sequence is TGTGCCACCTGGGACGGGCGATATAAGAAACTATTT.

The chain carries TRGV9 and TRGJ1 or TRGJ2. The J gene was not available in TCRdb and was assigned here by matching the DNA to germline segments. CDR1 is GITISATS and CDR2 is ISYDGTV in the germline V gene (reference sequence). This CDR3 comprises 15 residues. The junction had 14 bases not matched to a gene; V was cut back by 3 bases and J by 6 bases. CDR3 DNA sequence: TGTGCCTTGTGGGAGTACGCAGTCGTCGGTTATAAGAAACTCTTT. It is translated as CALWEYAVVGYKKLF.

The rearrangement joins TRGV8 to TRGJP2. TCRdb leaves out the J gene; it was filled in here by matching the DNA to germline. The germline V gene has CDR1 VENAVY and CDR2 YDSYNSRV. V gave up 2 bases and J gave up 10 bases; unmatched junction bases: 10. This CDR3 is 14 amino acids long. The CDR3 DNA reads TGTGCCACCTGGGATAATGGGCGGGGTTGGATCAAGACGTTT. Protein sequence: CATWDNGRGWIKTF.

The V call is TRGV8, the J call TRGJ1 or TRGJ2. TCRdb is silent on the J gene; assignment here came from matching the DNA to germline. The CDR3 runs 14 residues. CDR1 and CDR2 (germline): VENAVY, YDSYNSRV. Losses at the gene ends were 4 bases for V and 6 bases for J; bases not matched to a gene: 12. The CDR3 loop is CATWETRSGYKKLF. In DNA form, the CDR3 reads TGTGCCACCTGGGAAACGCGGTCGGGTTATAAGAAACTCTTT.

This clone was detected only a few times. Different DNA sequences within this sample yield the same CDR3. The chain links TRGV9 to TRGJP. TCRdb carries no J gene annotation; the J gene was assigned here by matching the DNA with germline. The trim removed 1 base at V and 6 bases at J, leaving 3 bases unmatched. Germline CDR1 GITISATS, CDR2 ISYDGTV (reference sequence). CDR3 length: 16 amino acids. This CDR3 is CALWEVSELGKKIKVF. The CDR3 DNA reads TGTGCCTTGTGGGAGGTATCAGAGTTGGGCAAAAAAATCAAGGTATTT.

This clone came up once. This chain links TRGV2 with TRGJP2. The J gene, not given by TCRdb, was assigned here from a germline match of the nucleotide sequence. The CDR3 covers 13 residues. The germline V gene encodes CDR1 EGSNGY and CDR2 YDSYNSKV. The V gene end was trimmed by 3 bases and the J gene end by 10 bases; junction bases not matched to a gene: 8. This CDR3 reads CATWDSLGWIKTF. The CDR3 nucleotides read TGTGCCACCTGGGACTCCCTGGGTTGGATCAAGACGTTT.

The chain uses TRGV9 and TRGJ1 or TRGJ2. TCRdb leaves out the J gene; it was filled in here by matching the DNA to germline. CDR1 and CDR2 (germline): GITISATS, ISYDGTV (reference sequence). With 0 bases clipped from V and 3 bases from J, the junction kept 8 bases outside the gene matches. CDR3 length: 15 residues. In DNA form, the CDR3 reads TGTGCCTTGTGGGAGGTGCAAGTCGGTTATTATAAGAAACTCTTT. Translating gives CALWEVQVGYYKKLF.

The rearrangement joins TRGV8 to TRGJP1. The J gene was not available in TCRdb and was assigned here by matching the DNA to germline segments. The CDR3 has 13 amino acids. Germline trimming cut 3 bases from V and 6 bases from J; bases unmatched to any gene: 4. Germline CDR1 reads VENAVY; CDR2 reads YDSYNSRV. CDR3 bases: TGTGCCACCTGGGATTGGGCTGGTTGGTTCAAGATATTT. The encoded protein is CATWDWAGWFKIF.

This clone was observed a handful of times. The V gene is TRGV5, the J gene TRGJ1 or TRGJ2. The J gene is absent in TCRdb and was assigned here via DNA matching to germline. The V gene end was trimmed by 3 bases and the J gene end by 9 bases; junction bases not matched to a gene: 5. CDR3 length: 11 amino acids. The germline gives CDR1 VINAFY, CDR2 YDVSNSKD. The CDR3: CATWDYGKKLF. The CDR3 nucleotides read TGTGCCACCTGGGACTATGGTAAGAAACTCTTT.

Worth noting for this clone: The sample holds other DNA sequences that translate to the same CDR3. The chain is built from TRGV2 and TRGJP2. The J gene, left out of TCRdb, was set here by checking the DNA against germline. Germline CDR1 EGSNGY, CDR2 YDSYNSKV. V was pared by 0 bases and J by 11 bases, with 3 bases of the junction left unmatched. This CDR3 is built from 12 residues. CDR3 amino acids: CATWDGRWIKTF. The CDR3 bases are TGTGCCACCTGGGACGGGCGCTGGATCAAGACGTTT.

In its sample, this clone was seen a few times. The chain is built from TRGV2 and TRGJP. Since TCRdb gives no J gene, matching the DNA to germline was used here to assign it. The V segment lost 2 bases and the J segment 8 bases; nucleotides outside the gene matches: 6. The CDR3 spans 16 residues. Germline V gene data show CDR1 as EGSNGY and CDR2 as YDSYNSKV. CDR3 DNA sequence: TGTGCCACCTGGGACGTATCAAAGTTGGGCAAAAAAATCAAGGTATTT. This encodes CATWDVSKLGKKIKVF.

With the J gene uncalled, the V gene is TRGV9. Germline V gene data show CDR1 as GITISATS and CDR2 as ISYDGTV (reference sequence). This CDR3 has 11 amino acids. CDR3 in amino acids: CALWEVHKRLF. The CDR3 region has the DNA TGTGCCTTGTGGGAGGTGCATAAGAGACTCTTT.

About this clone itself: A read error may be the cause here, since a much bigger clone is one base away. The chain couples TRGV9 to TRGJP. In the absence of a J gene in TCRdb, the DNA was matched to germline to assign it here. The CDR3 is 17 residues long. Germline CDR1 and CDR2: GITISATS and ISYDGTV (reference sequence). CDR3 region: CALWEVLGELGEKIKVF. Written as DNA, the CDR3 is TGTGCCTTGTGGGAGGTGCTCGGAGAGTTGGGCGAAAAAATCAAGGTATTT.

This chain connects TRGV4 to TRGJP2. The J gene comes from matching the DNA to germline here; TCRdb lacks it. Germline CDR1 reads EGSTGY; CDR2 reads YDSYTSSV. The CDR3 contains 15 residues. V dropped 1 base and J dropped 0; count of bases not matched to a gene: 2. The CDR3 loop is CATWDGYSSDWIKTF. DNA of the CDR3: TGTGCCACCTGGGATGGCTATAGTAGTGATTGGATCAAGACGTTT.